This entry lists 22 T cell receptor beta chains sequenced from one sample in a study of cytomegalovirus exposure and HLA in healthy donors. The PCR had 60 Vbeta and 13 Jbeta primers. Sequencing was performed with immunoSEQ multiplex PCR; in TCRdb, only in-frame clones are kept and a portion is missing. The data show roughly 180,000 clones, around 80% seen once. Sequenced sample: PBMCs. Source of these receptors: a woman aged 45-65 years in good health and CMV-seropositive.

This clone was seen a single time. The chain recombines TRBV18 with TRBJ1-1; no clear D gene. The V and J ends lost 3 bases and 8 bases respectively, with 13 bases between them. The CDR3 is made up of 13 amino acids. In germline, CDR1 is KGHSH, CDR2 LQKENI. CDR3 region: CASSPFSVREAFF. Here the CDR3 DNA reads TGTGCCAGCTCACCCTTCTCGGTCAGGGAAGCTTTCTTT.

The chain links TRBV2 to TRBJ1-6; 9 bases are a match to TRBD1. Germline assignment: CDR1 SNHLY and CDR2 FYNNEI. The trim removed 6 bases at V and 7 bases at J, leaving 7 bases unmatched. The CDR3 is 15 residues long. In DNA, the CDR3 is TGTGCCAGCAGCGTCCGTGGACAGGGGAATTCACCCCTCCACTTT. This translates into CASSVRGQGNSPLHF.

This rearrangement joins TRBV5-1 to TRBJ1-2; D might be TRBD1 (6 bases). Germline V gene lookup returns CDR1 SGHRS and CDR2 YFSETQ. The CDR3 is 13 residues long. V was clipped by 3 bases and J by 6 bases, with 12 bases between them. Here the CDR3 reads CASSSQGWDGYTF. For the CDR3, the DNA is TGCGCCAGCAGCTCACAGGGTTGGGATGGCTACACCTTC.

This chain connects TRBV5-6 to TRBJ1-6, with D unclear. Trimming cost V 4 bases and J 7 bases, with 12 bases left between them. The CDR3 is made up of 14 amino acids. Germline lookup yields CDR1 SGHDT and CDR2 YYEEEE. CDR3 loop: CASSSRPGNSPLHF. In DNA form, the CDR3 reads TGTGCCAGCAGCAGCCGACCAGGCAATTCACCCCTCCACTTT.

This chain uses TRBV6-5 with TRBJ2-3, with 8 bases fitting TRBD1. Germline values: CDR1 MNHEY, CDR2 SVGAGI. With V trimmed by 7 bases and J by 3 bases, 9 bases remained unmatched. The CDR3 length is 15 residues. The CDR3 loop is CASTLRTGSTDTQYF. In nucleotides, the CDR3 is TGTGCCAGCACATTGCGGACAGGGAGTACAGATACGCAGTATTTT.

The rearrangement links TRBV2 to TRBJ1-1; D gene unclear. The CDR3 has 13 amino acids. From germline, CDR1 is SNHLY and CDR2 FYNNEI. The germline V and J ends were trimmed by 5 bases and 1 base, with 8 bases remaining between them. The CDR3 is CASSRRENTEAFF. The DNA for the CDR3 is TGTGCCAGCAGTCGGCGGGAGAACACTGAAGCTTTCTTT.

This chain uses TRBV9 with TRBJ2-5; a weak D match, TRBD1 (6 bases). Germline CDR1 SGDLS, CDR2 YYNGEE. The CDR3 has 13 amino acids. V lost 7 bases to trimming and J lost 5 bases, with 15 bases between them. DNA of the CDR3: TGTGCCAGCGGACTTGGGGGCCCGGAGACCCAGTACTTC. As protein: CASGLGGPETQYF.

This clone has more than one count but fewer than ten. The V gene is TRBV5-1, the J gene TRBJ2-7; 7 bases line up with TRBD2. V gave up 0 bases and J gave up 2 bases; unmatched junction bases: 8. This CDR3 comprises 16 residues. Per the germline V gene, CDR1 is SGHRS and CDR2 is YFSETQ. The CDR3 bases are TGCGCCAGCAGCTTGGATCCGGGGGGTTCAACCTACGAGCAGTACTTC. It encodes CASSLDPGGSTYEQYF.

The V and J genes are TRBV5-1 and TRBJ2-7; possibly TRBD1 for D (6 bases). Trimming left V 3 bases short and J 4 bases short, with 11 bases between. The CDR3 length is 13 residues. Germline V gene sequence: CDR1 SGHRS, CDR2 YFSETQ. In nucleotides, the CDR3 is TGCGCCAGCAGCTCCTTCCAGGGGTACGAGCAGTACTTC. It codes for CASSSFQGYEQYF.

Only a few counts were recorded for this clone. V and J are TRBV7-9 and TRBJ1-1; tentative D call: TRBD1 (5 bases). Looked up from germline, CDR1 is SEHNR and CDR2 is FQNEAQ (reference sequence). Trimming shortened V by 0 bases and J by 4 bases, and 24 bases separated the two germline ends. The length of the CDR3 is 19 residues. CDR3 nucleotide sequence: TGTGCCAGCAGCTTAGCGCCTCCCGGGGGTCGGTTCTACAGCACTGAAGCTTTCTTT. Protein product: CASSLAPPGGRFYSTEAFF.

This chain joins TRBV14 and TRBJ1-5; weak D call: TRBD1 (5 bases). V was clipped by 1 base and J by 5 bases, with 18 bases between them. CDR1 and CDR2 from the germline V gene are SGHDN and FVKESK. This CDR3 is built from 17 residues. CDR3: CASSQGGARTQHQPQHF. Here the CDR3 DNA reads TGTGCCAGCAGCCAAGGCGGGGCACGGACGCAACATCAGCCCCAGCATTTT.

This chain uses TRBV4-1 with TRBJ1-4, with a tentative D call TRBD1 (5 bases). V shed 2 bases and J shed 6 bases, with 10 bases lying between them. CDR1 and CDR2 from the germline V gene are MGHRA and YSYEKL. The length of the CDR3 is 14 residues. The CDR3 loop reads CASSQQRDYEKLFF. In DNA, the CDR3 is TGCGCCAGCAGCCAACAACGGGACTATGAAAAACTGTTTTTT.

This rearrangement joins TRBV27 to TRBJ1-1; D ambiguous. The CDR3 consists of 15 residues. Germline V gene lookup returns CDR1 MNHEY and CDR2 SMNVEV (reference sequence). Trimming removed 2 bases from V and 0 bases from J, with 10 bases in between. The CDR3 is CASSLDGRMNTEAFF. The CDR3 coding sequence is TGTGCCAGCAGTTTAGATGGCAGGATGAACACTGAAGCTTTCTTT.

This clone has just a few counts. This sequence joins TRBV9 and TRBJ1-6; maybe TRBD1 (6 bases). This CDR3 comprises 16 residues. Germline CDR1 SGDLS, CDR2 YYNGEE. The germline V and J ends were trimmed by 3 bases and 9 bases, with 19 bases remaining between them. The CDR3 coding sequence is TGTGCCAGCAGCGCGGCCGAAGGGGGTGTTGGTTCACCCCTCCACTTT. Translating gives CASSAAEGGVGSPLHF.

The gene calls are TRBV10-2 and TRBJ1-5; 7 bases map to TRBD1. The V gene's germline CDR1 is WSHSY and CDR2 SAAADI. The length of the CDR3 is 14 residues. With 5 bases clipped from V and 5 bases from J, the junction kept 6 bases outside the gene matches. DNA for the CDR3: TGCGCCAGCAGTAAAGGGGGCGTGCATCAGCCCCAGCATTTT. This gives the protein CASSKGGVHQPQHF.

The V call is TRBV9, the J call TRBJ2-7, with a possible D match to TRBD1 (6 bases). Germline lookup yields CDR1 SGDLS and CDR2 YYNGEE. This CDR3 has 13 amino acids. V lost 2 bases to trimming and J lost 3 bases, with 9 bases between them. Here the CDR3 reads CASSVRTDYEQYF. CDR3 sequence (DNA): TGTGCCAGCAGCGTCCGGACAGACTACGAGCAGTACTTC.

In DNA form, the CDR3 reads TGTGCCAGCAGTTACTCGTTGAGTTTCGTAGAAGCTTTCTTT. This translates into CASSYSLSFVEAFF. The chain recombines TRBV6-6 with TRBJ1-1; D unclear. The V gene's germline CDR1 is MNHNY and CDR2 SVGAGI (reference sequence). CDR3 length: 14 residues. V lost 0 bases to trimming and J lost 8 bases, with 13 bases between them.

This clone has only a few counts. The rearrangement links TRBV10-1 to TRBJ1-1; D not certain. This CDR3 is built from 14 residues. Per the germline V gene, CDR1 is WNHNN and CDR2 is SYGVQD (reference sequence). V dropped 7 bases and J dropped 2 bases, with 14 bases sitting between them. The CDR3 DNA reads TGCGCCAGCATAGCCCAGCGAATAAACACTGAAGCTTTCTTT. It specifies CASIAQRINTEAFF.

About this clone: At one of its ends the junction is not consistent with the germline gene, which may arise from a read error. The CDR3 region is CASSLGQDSTDTQYF. CDR3 in DNA: TGTGCTAGCAGCTTAGGTCAGGATAGCACAGATACGCAGTATTTT. This chain joins TRBV7-7 and TRBJ2-3; D not resolved. The CDR3 extends over 15 amino acids. CDR1 and CDR2 (germline): SSHAT, FNYEAQ (reference sequence).

This clone was observed a few times. The J gene is TRBJ2-3, the V gene TRBV7-9, with D hard to call. The V end lost 6 bases, the J end lost 6 bases, and 10 bases lay between the germline ends. This CDR3 comprises 12 residues. Germline CDR1 and CDR2: SEHNR and FQNEAQ (reference sequence). The CDR3 loop is CASSSPSDTQYF. The CDR3 nucleotides are TGTGCCAGCAGTTCCCCTTCCGATACGCAGTATTTT.

V usage is TRBV5-6 and J usage is TRBJ2-5; tentatively, D is TRBD1 (5 bases). The DNA end is a closer match to TRBJ2-7, so the J assignment may be wrong. Looked up from germline, CDR1 is SGHDT and CDR2 is YYEEEE. The CDR3 is 14 residues long. The CDR3 bases are TGTGCCAGCAGCTTGGGACAGAGCTCCTACGAGCAGTACTTC. Residues: CASSLGQSSYEQYF.

The gene calls are TRBV6-1 and TRBJ1-2; D call uncertain. Germline V CDR1 and CDR2: MNHNS, SASEGT. V was clipped by 5 bases and J by 8 bases, with 21 bases between them. This CDR3 spans 15 amino acids. The CDR3 sequence is CASSFLGLEKGGYTF. DNA of the CDR3: TGTGCCAGCAGTTTCCTTGGACTGGAAAAAGGGGGCTACACCTTC.